Reported below is one TCR beta chain. Its antigen remains undetermined. Base qualities are missing; no much larger clone stands one base away. The CDR3 regions of human TCRbeta chains were analyzed by immunosequencing. Under the source paper's analysis protocol: TCRs in the repertoires were compared against a reference library of SARS-CoV-2-specific TCRs that had been generated with the MIRA antigen-specificity platform. Breadth was defined as the fraction of unique TCRs that were SARS-CoV-2-associated. Depth was defined as the fraction of total T cells that were SARS-CoV-2-associated. Using the MIRA data, each spike-specific TCR was mapped to the spike region that the TCR reacts to and placed in a CD4 or CD8 class. Log10-transformed breadth and depth values were compared by one-way ANOVA with Sidak's multiple comparisons tests. TCRdb provides this immuneACCESS table in a form limited to in-frame rearrangements. Some clones are lacking; in checked studies, under half of them reflect an unresolved V gene, and why the rest are absent is not known. The V and J calls and clone size are taken from that table; D and trimming were inferred from the DNA. This sample comprises about 180,000 clones, 85% to 95% of them detected only once. Of the sample, around 1.6% falls within the top ten clones.

Reading from cysteine to phenylalanine, the CDR3 counts 15 amino acids. Only the CDR3 part of the read is kept: 45 bases, read in frame from the first base. Based on the germline V gene, the CDR1 and CDR2 sequences are MNHEY and SVGAGI. The junction shows trimming of 0 bases on V and 4 bases on J, plus 12 bases between the germline ends. The time point label, read with the paper, signifies: about 28 days (+/-7) after the second vaccine dose. AZD1222 recipients with second doses at about 4 weeks or about 12 weeks were pooled, because spike-specific TCR depth and breadth did not differ between schedules. Vaccinee samples came from UK trials COV001 and COV002, including a single-blind randomized controlled phase 2/3 trial of AZD1222 (ChAdOx1 nCoV-19) in healthy adults. For TCRbeta chain sequencing, PBMC samples from trial participants were taken at day 0 and at day 28 after the second dose. The sample originates from a study of T cell responses to AZD1222 COVID-19 vaccine (TCRdb year 2021). About the full investigation: A total of roughly 240 trial participants underwent TCR sequencing, of whom 207 received two doses of AZD1222 and some 26 received two doses of the MenACWY control vaccine. Enrollment into the trials was organized by age into subgroups of 18-55, 56-69 and 70-plus years, and those subgroups contained 148, 28 and 57 TCR-sequenced participants, respectively. Overall results and qualifications from the work: Vaccine-associated CD4 TCRs spanned the whole spike protein, with dominant responses in regions 160-218 and 743-854. Reportedly, close to half of the unique spike-specific TCRs recognized epitopes lying outside the regions that are mutated in the B.1.351 and B.1.1.7 variants. Spike-specific TCR breadth and depth rose significantly after two AZD1222 doses compared with day 0 and with MenACWY recipients. Participants were mostly white British, with more females than males. The authors suggested clonal diversity may have been underestimated. The 56-69-year group was small, and its depth increase did not reach significance, likely because of low power. Because no day 14 peak-response samples were available, the repertoires could be characterized only after the peak T cell response. Conclusions about previously exposed vaccinees were limited because only six AZD1222 recipients were SARS-CoV-2 seropositive at baseline.

This clonotype was obtained from an adult who received the AZD1222 COVID-19 vaccine. Here the chain combines TRBV6-5 and TRBJ1-2; the D gene cannot be resolved reliably. The sequencing used peripheral blood, collected 28 days after the second AZD1222 dose. The CDR3 has the sequence CASSYSRSGFYGYTF. The sequenced DNA is TGTGCCAGCAGTTACTCGAGATCGGGGTTCTATGGCTACACCTTC.